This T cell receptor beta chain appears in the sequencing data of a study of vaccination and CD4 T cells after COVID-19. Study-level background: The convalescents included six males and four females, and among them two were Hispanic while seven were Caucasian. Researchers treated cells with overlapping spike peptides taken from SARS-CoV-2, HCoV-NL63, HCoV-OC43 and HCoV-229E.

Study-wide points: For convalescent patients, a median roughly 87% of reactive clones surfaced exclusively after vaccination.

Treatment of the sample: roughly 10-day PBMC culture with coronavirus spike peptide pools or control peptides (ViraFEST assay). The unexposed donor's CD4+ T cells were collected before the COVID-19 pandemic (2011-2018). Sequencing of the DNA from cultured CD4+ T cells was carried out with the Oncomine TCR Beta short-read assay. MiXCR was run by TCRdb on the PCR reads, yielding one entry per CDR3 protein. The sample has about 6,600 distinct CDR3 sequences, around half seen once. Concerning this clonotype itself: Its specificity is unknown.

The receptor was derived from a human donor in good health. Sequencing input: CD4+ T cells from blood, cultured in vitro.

DNA of the CDR3: TGTGCCAGCAGTCAGGACAGGGGGTCGCAGTATTTT. Translated, it gives CASSQDRGSQYF. The rearrangement joins TRBV6-1 to TRBJ2-3; 10 bases match TRBD1. Germline-derived CDR1 and CDR2 are MNHNS and SASEGT. The J segment lost 10 bases and the V segment lost 5 bases, leaving 3 bases of the junction unmatched. CDR3 length equals 12 residues.